This note documents a single T cell receptor (beta chain) sequence. V lost 4 bases to trimming and J lost 2 bases, with 8 bases between them. CDR3 size: 13 residues. CDR1 and CDR2 (germline): SQVTM, ANQGSEA. Primed by a sample-barcoded 5' primer and a J-beta primer mix, a second PCR proceeded for roughly 7 to 12 cycles. TCRdb analysed the 5' RACE reads with MiXCR anew, one entry per CDR3 protein. The sample holds about 970,000 distinct CDR3 sequences, approximately 50% seen once. The data were taken from a study of blood T cells in healthy people across ages. Sequenced: blood. The origin of this receptor is a woman aged 55-70 years in good health. This sequence joins TRBV29-1 and TRBJ2-2; possible D gene TRBD2, 5 bases. The CDR3 protein is CSVGLANTGELFF. In DNA form, the CDR3 reads TGCAGCGTTGGTCTAGCAAACACCGGGGAGCTGTTTTTT.